This TCR beta chain was sequenced in a study of T cells in women clearing cervical HPV infection. Worth noting for this clone: The observed sequence ends 3 residues before the CDR3 terminus, with the missing tail filled in from the germline J gene.

Profiled with immunoSEQ multiplex PCR; TCRdb holds only in-frame clones, not every one. In all, the sample yields around 19,000 clones. This CDR3 contains 18 residues. V shed 1 base and J 3 bases; nucleotides not matched to a gene: 12. CDR1 DFQATT and CDR2 SNEGSKA come from the germline V gene (reference sequence). This sequence was found in a woman between 18 and 75 years old with a cervical HPV16 infection that either progressed to CIN3+ or cleared (not recorded which). The chain carries TRBV20-1 and TRBJ2-7, with TRBD2 identical over 13 bases. The source material was blood buffy coat. The CDR3: CSARGTLGLAGEVYEQYF. The sequenced part of the CDR3 DNA is TGCAGTGCTAGAGGGACACTAGGACTAGCGGGGGAAGTCTACGAG.